A single T cell receptor beta chain is shown here with its context. The antigen is unknown. Germline assignment: CDR1 MGHRA and CDR2 YSYEKL. The CDR3 is made up of 14 amino acids. V lost 1 base and J lost 5, with 11 bases in between. The data originate from a study of blood T cells in healthy people across ages. Study-wide results and limits: Observed TCR beta diversity showed a strong correlation with the percentage of naive T cells as measured by flow cytometry.

A minimum of 6 micrograms of total RNA was extracted per sample. Using a J-beta primer mix together with a sample-barcoded 5' primer, a second PCR was run for roughly 7 to 12 cycles. TCRdb reprocessed the 5' RACE reads via MiXCR and lists one record per CDR3 protein. There are approximately 730,000 distinct CDR3 sequences in the sample; 35% to 45% occur only once, and approximately 22% lies in the top ten. The TCR sequence derives from a woman aged 60 to 75 in good health. The rearrangement joins TRBV4-1 to TRBJ2-5; D gene unclear. Sequences were obtained from blood. For the CDR3, the DNA is TGCGCCAGCAGCCAAGGCGGCTTACGGGAGACCCAGTACTTC. It translates to CASSQGGLRETQYF.